This TCR beta chain was profiled in a study of T-cell reconstitution after alpha-beta-depleted transplantation in children. This clonotype was detected ten times or more. Its cognate antigen is unknown. Preparation of the TCRbeta library was carried out with unique molecular identifiers. Each CDR3 protein is one row after TCRdb ran MiXCR on the PCR reads. Here the sample spans more than 100,000 distinct CDR3 sequences, more than 20% being singletons. This CDR3 is 13 amino acids long. CDR1 is SGHRS and CDR2 is YFSETQ in the germline V gene. V lost 7 bases, J lost 2 bases, and 4 bases stayed unmatched. Points from the study as a whole: The origin of alpha-beta T cells about two months after transplant was reportedly several hundred expanded graft clones. Surviving thymic progenitors and recipient T cells were the source of high TCRbeta diversity at day 60 in some patients. It was newly produced T cells that mostly accounted for T-cell counts and diversity one year after transplant.

The chain recombines TRBV5-1 with TRBJ2-3, with TRBD1 identical over 7 bases. The sample here was PBMCs, mostly from graft donor cells, taken 180 days after TCRalphabeta/CD19-depleted stem cell transplant. The receptor was isolated from a male patient between 2 and 15 years old who had a stem cell transplant for chronic granulomatous disease, so the T cells may come from the graft donor. CDR3 DNA sequence: TGCGCCAGCGGACAGGACCACACAGATACGCAGTATTTT. Translation: CASGQDHTDTQYF.